The rows below give T cell receptor beta chains drawn from one sample of a study of blood T cell repertoires in COVID-19. This table comes from immunoSEQ multiplex PCR, and its TCRdb copy is limited to in-frame clones, with some not included. The table includes about 38,000 clones, over 80% detected once. Sequencing was done on a sample of peripheral blood. The receptors here all came from a man aged 45 to 65 with active or convalescent COVID-19. CDR3s leave out the opening cysteine and the closing phenylalanine or tryptophan.

CDR3: ATRAVGNTGELF
V: TRBV2
J: TRBJ2-2

CDR3: ASSWTIPPDGYT
V: TRBV19
J: TRBJ1-2

CDR3: ASSEWGQGNSPLH
V: TRBV2
J: TRBJ1-6

CDR3: AISESLQGRYGYT
V: TRBV10-3
J: TRBJ1-2

CDR3: ASSQGYGYT
V: TRBV12-3/TRBV12-4
J: TRBJ1-2

CDR3: ACMMSGDNEQF
V: TRBV28
J: TRBJ2-1

CDR3: ASSLSRGRPNYGYT
V: TRBV5-1
J: TRBJ1-2

CDR3: ASSPRRINQPQH
V: TRBV19
J: TRBJ1-5

CDR3: ASSLQSNQPQH
V: TRBV11-1
J: TRBJ1-5

CDR3: SASYGTTLLGNTIY
V: TRBV20-1
J: TRBJ1-3

CDR3: ASSDERVLGQPQH
V: TRBV2
J: TRBJ1-5

CDR3: ASSPGQLQRNEQF
V: TRBV27
J: TRBJ2-1

CDR3: SERRMGQNYGYT
V: TRBV29-1
J: TRBJ1-2